This T cell receptor beta chain was documented in a study of T cell repertoires in cytomegalovirus infection. Study background: Evidence of both CMV infection and a matching HLA type came from public TCR beta signatures.

General observations from the study: Cumulative public TCR beta family frequency identified carriers of CMV plus the relevant HLA.

TCRdb passed the reads through MiXCR, listing each CDR3 protein once. This sample has under 850,000 distinct CDR3 sequences, with around 31% found just once. Comment on this clonotype: Its antigen is as yet unknown.

The CDR3 spans 14 residues. CDR1 is SGHNT, CDR2 YYREEE, per germline (reference sequence). V lost 5 bases, J lost 3 bases, and 11 bases lay in between. Here the sequenced sample was cultured PBMCs, taken from culture after CMV antigen stimulation. The TCR comes from a human donor in good health (CMV status not recorded). Some clones in this sample may be carry-over from other donors' samples. The rearrangement uses TRBV5-4 and TRBJ2-2; TRBD2 might be the D (6 bases). The CDR3, as DNA: TGTGCCAGCAGAGGGGACTTCCACACCGGGGAGCTGTTTTTT. Residues: CASRGDFHTGELFF.